The 24 T cell receptor beta chains below all came from one sample that was sequenced in a study of blood T cell repertoires in COVID-19. The table came from immunoSEQ multiplex PCR; TCRdb's copy has only in-frame clones and leaves some out. The sample gives tens of thousands of clones, 75% to 90% of which show up once; approximately 16% is in the top ten. Material: peripheral blood. Every receptor here comes from a human donor in a cohort sampled during active COVID-19.

The chain joins TRBV2 to TRBJ1-6, with 9 positions matching TRBD1. The J segment lost 7 bases and the V segment lost 5 bases, leaving 3 bases of the junction unmatched. CDR1 SNHLY and CDR2 FYNNEI come from the germline V gene. This CDR3 contains 14 residues. The CDR3 nucleotides are TGTGCCAGCAGTACTGGGACAGGGAATTCACCCCTCCACTTT. Translating gives CASSTGTGNSPLHF.

The chain combines TRBV7-8 with TRBJ2-5, with D possibly being TRBD2 (5 bases). Germline assignment: CDR1 SGHVS and CDR2 FQNEAQ. This CDR3 contains 15 residues. The V end lost 6 bases, the J end lost 4 bases, and 18 bases lay between the germline ends. In DNA form, the CDR3 reads TGTGCCAGCAGTTCCGGGCCCGGGGTAGTAGAGACCCAGTACTTC. It translates to CASSSGPGVVETQYF.

The chain links TRBV9 to TRBJ2-2; 7 bases are shared with TRBD1. CDR1 and CDR2 (germline): SGDLS, YYNGEE. With 5 bases clipped from V and 0 bases from J, the junction kept 1 base outside the gene matches. The CDR3 consists of 14 residues. DNA for the CDR3: TGTGCCAGCAGGGGACAGACGAACACCGGGGAGCTGTTTTTT. This sequence encodes CASRGQTNTGELFF. The variable domain in full, with the rest retrieved from reference TRBV9 and TRBJ2-2, is DSGVTQTPKHLITATGQRVTLRCSPRSGDLSVYWYQQSLDQGLQFLIQYYNGEERAKGNILERFSAQQFPDLHSELNLSSLELGDSALYFCASRGQTNTGELFFGEGSRLTVL.

CDR3 sequence reads: CASSPGLQNEQYF. CDR3 in DNA: TGCGCCAGCAGCCCGGGACTTCAAAACGAGCAGTACTTC. The chain employs TRBV5-1 and TRBJ2-7; perhaps TRBD2 as D (6 bases). Germline CDR1 and CDR2: SGHRS and YFSETQ. The CDR3 length is 13 residues. V lost 4 bases, J lost 5 bases, and 13 bases lay in between.

The rearrangement uses TRBV30 and TRBJ1-2; TRBD1 might be the D (6 bases). Germline CDR1 reads GTSNPN; CDR2 reads SVGIG (reference sequence). The V gene lost 5 bases and the J gene lost 8 bases, with 12 bases spanning the gap. CDR3 size: 11 residues. As DNA, the CDR3 is TGTGCCTGGGGCAGGGGAGTGGGCTACACCTTC. It yields the protein CAWGRGVGYTF.

V gene TRBV4-1 combines with J gene TRBJ2-7, with D maybe TRBD1 (5 bases). This CDR3 is 15 amino acids long. The V gene's germline CDR1 is MGHRA and CDR2 YSYEKL. Trimming removed 0 bases at V and 9 bases at J, with 18 bases between. Here the CDR3 DNA reads TGCGCCAGCAGCCAAGATCAGACAGTATCCCCTGGGCAGTACTTC. Translated: CASSQDQTVSPGQYF.

CDR3 nucleotides: TGTGCCAGCAGTAAACTAGAGCCCCCCGAGCAGTACTTC. It yields the protein CASSKLEPPEQYF. The chain employs TRBV6-5 and TRBJ2-7; D is perhaps TRBD2 (5 bases). The CDR3 extends over 13 amino acids. The V end was cut by 5 bases, the J end by 6 bases, with 14 bases between. Per germline, CDR1 MNHEY and CDR2 SVGAGI.

The gene calls are TRBV5-4 and TRBJ2-7; 9 bases match TRBD2. Per germline, CDR1 SGHNT and CDR2 YYREEE (reference sequence). Unmatched junction bases numbered 8, after V lost 4 bases and J lost 6 bases. This CDR3 contains 14 residues. CDR3 coding DNA: TGTGCCAGCAGCCCCGCCGGGCGGGAGGGCGAGCAGTACTTC. Encoded protein: CASSPAGREGEQYF.

This clone appeared once. V gene TRBV4-2 combines with J gene TRBJ2-7, with a weak D call TRBD2 (6 bases). CDR3 length: 16 amino acids. Germline V gives CDR1 LGHNA, CDR2 YNFKEQ. V was cut by 1 base and J by 5 bases, with 18 bases left in between. CDR3 sequence: CASSQAPGRGADEQYF. The DNA of the CDR3 is TGTGCCAGCAGCCAAGCGCCCGGGCGGGGAGCAGACGAGCAGTACTTC.

The V and J genes are TRBV6-2 or TRBV6-3 and TRBJ2-2; perhaps TRBD1 as D (5 bases). Germline V gene data show CDR1 as MNHEY and CDR2 as SVGEGT. Deletions cut 5 bases from V and 7 bases from J, with 17 bases between. This CDR3 has 15 amino acids. The CDR3 coding sequence is TGTGCCAGCAGTCGCCAGGGTCGGTTGGACGGGGAGCTGTTTTTT. It encodes CASSRQGRLDGELFF.

The chain carries TRBV10-3 and TRBJ2-3, with 9 positions matching TRBD1. Germline CDR1 ENHRY, CDR2 SYGVKD. The CDR3 has 14 amino acids. Trimming cost V 7 bases and J 3 bases; bases outside gene matches: 5. The chain's CDR3 is CAIKFDRGTDTQYF. The CDR3 DNA reads as TGTGCCATCAAATTTGACAGGGGGACAGATACGCAGTATTTT.

CDR3 DNA: TGTGCCAGCAGCTCTAACGGACTAGCGGGAGGGTACGAGCAGTACTTC. Translated, it gives CASSSNGLAGGYEQYF. The V gene is TRBV11-2, the J gene TRBJ2-7; the match to TRBD2 covers 15 bases. J was trimmed by 4 bases and V by 4 bases; bases with no gene match: 5. Germline values: CDR1 SGHAT, CDR2 FQNNGV. This CDR3 region has 16 residues.

The V and J genes are TRBV7-9 and TRBJ1-2, with D maybe TRBD1 (6 bases). This CDR3 comprises 14 residues. Trimming cost V 1 base and J 0 bases, with 6 bases left between them. Germline assignment: CDR1 SEHNR and CDR2 FQNEAQ (reference sequence). CDR3 coding DNA: TGTGCCAGCAGCTTAGGACAGGCTAACTATGGCTACACCTTC. It is translated as CASSLGQANYGYTF.

The V call is TRBV7-9, the J call TRBJ1-1; D remains unclear. The CDR3 loop spans 14 amino acids. Trimming took 5 bases from V and 0 from J, leaving 10 bases between them. Germline CDR1 is SEHNR and CDR2 is FQNEAQ (reference sequence). The CDR3 sequence: CASSRGPLNTEAFF. CDR3 nucleotide sequence: TGTGCCAGCAGCCGTGGCCCATTGAACACTGAAGCTTTCTTT. Supplemented by reference TRBV7-9 and TRBJ1-1, the full variable domain reads DTGVSQNPRHKITKRGQNVTFRCDPISEHNRLYWYRQTLGQGPEFLTYFQNEAQLEKSRLLSDRFSAERPKGSFSTLEIQRTEQGDSAMYLCASSRGPLNTEAFFGQGTRLTVV.

This chain uses TRBV2 with TRBJ2-7, with a tentative D call TRBD1 (5 bases). V lost 3 bases and J lost 6, with 9 bases in between. This CDR3 has 12 residues. The germline gives CDR1 SNHLY, CDR2 FYNNEI. The CDR3 here is CASSDRGFEQYF. DNA for the CDR3: TGTGCCAGCAGTGATAGGGGATTCGAGCAGTACTTC.

The chain uses TRBV27 and TRBJ2-3, with unresolved D. Trimming left V 2 bases short and J 2 bases short, with 11 bases between. The CDR3 consists of 15 residues. Germline CDR1 MNHEY, CDR2 SMNVEV (reference sequence). The CDR3 DNA reads as TGTGCCAGCAGTTTAAACACGACTCACACAGATACGCAGTATTTT. Its translation: CASSLNTTHTDTQYF.

The J gene is TRBJ2-4, the V gene TRBV4-1; tentatively, D is TRBD2 (6 bases). Trimming removed 4 bases at V and 8 bases at J, with 6 bases between. Per the germline V gene, CDR1 is MGHRA and CDR2 is YSYEKL. This CDR3 contains 11 residues. CDR3 DNA: TGCGCCAGCAGCCGGGGGGACATTCAGTACTTC. It codes for CASSRGDIQYF.

This clone appeared a few times. The chain is built from TRBV28 and TRBJ1-5, with 9 bases fitting TRBD1. V was clipped by 5 bases and J by 12 bases; unmatched bases: 11. Germline V CDR1 and CDR2: MDHEN, SYDVKM. This CDR3 is 14 amino acids long. For the CDR3, the DNA is TGTGCCAGCAGTGGCGGGACAGGGTTTCGCAACCAGCATTTT. This encodes CASSGGTGFRNQHF.

The V call is TRBV27, the J call TRBJ2-2; 11 bases are shared with TRBD2. The ends lost 9 bases at V and 1 base at J; junction bases unmatched: 1. This CDR3 contains 14 residues. Germline CDR1 and CDR2: MNHEY and SMNVEV (reference sequence). CDR3 loop: CASLAGGNTGELFF. The DNA for the CDR3 is TGTGCCAGTCTAGCGGGGGGGAACACCGGGGAGCTGTTTTTT.

J is TRBJ1-1 and V is TRBV7-2; no clear D. Germline loops: CDR1 SGHTA, CDR2 FQGNSA. V was pared by 7 bases and J by 1 base, with 13 bases between. CDR3 length: 14 amino acids. The DNA for the CDR3 is TGTGCCAGCAACTCCCTGGCAGGGAACACTGAAGCTTTCTTT. Its translation: CASNSLAGNTEAFF.

The genes are TRBV5-4 and TRBJ1-6; D might be TRBD1 (6 bases). Germline CDR1 SGHNT, CDR2 YYREEE (reference sequence). V was clipped by 3 bases and J by 8 bases, with 21 bases between them. The CDR3 runs 17 residues. The DNA for the CDR3 is TGTGCCAGCAGCTCCAACAGGGCCCCACCGGGCGATTCACCCCTCCACTTT. It encodes CASSSNRAPPGDSPLHF.

This chain links TRBV10-1 with TRBJ2-7; 8 nucleotides match TRBD1. This CDR3 is built from 14 residues. CDR1 WNHNN and CDR2 SYGVQD come from the germline V gene (reference sequence). J gave up 2 bases and V 11 bases, and 11 bases lay outside the gene matches. For the CDR3, the DNA is TGCGCCGGACAAATAGGACAGGGTACCTACGAGCAGTACTTC. As protein: CAGQIGQGTYEQYF.

Note on this clone: One junction end does not reproduce the germline sequence, and a read error may be involved. The genes are TRBV19 and TRBJ1-6, with TRBD1 matching 8 bases. CDR1 and CDR2 from the germline V gene are LNHDA and SQIVND (reference sequence). This CDR3 has 15 amino acids. The CDR3 is CVSSISPGGTKFLHF. Written as DNA, the CDR3 is TGTGTCAGTAGTATAAGTCCAGGGGGCACGAAGTTCCTCCACTTT.

The gene calls are TRBV28 and TRBJ2-1, with TRBD2 matching 12 bases. The ends lost 6 bases at V and 6 bases at J; junction bases unmatched: 9. There are 16 residues in the CDR3. CDR1 and CDR2 from the germline V gene are MDHEN and SYDVKM. CDR3 bases: TGTGCCAGCAGATTCCCACTAGCGGGAGGAGGCAATGAGCAGTTCTTC. This codes for CASRFPLAGGGNEQFF.